Listed here are 17 T cell receptor beta chains from one sample, sequenced in a study of T cells in narcolepsy. Generated by immunoSEQ multiplex PCR, the TCRdb table keeps only in-frame clones and is missing some. The sample records over 25,000 clones, 75% to 80% being singletons. The specimen sequenced was CD45RA- memory CD4+ T cells from PBMCs. The origin of the receptors is a human donor with narcolepsy.

There are a few counts of this clone. V and J are TRBV5-4 and TRBJ1-6; 7 bases are a match to TRBD1. This CDR3 region has 15 residues. Germline assignment: CDR1 SGHNT and CDR2 YYREEE (reference sequence). V lost 2 bases and J lost 7; bases outside the gene matches: 6. This chain's CDR3 is CASSFWTGRNSPLHF. The CDR3 coding sequence is TGTGCCAGCAGCTTCTGGACAGGCAGAAATTCACCCCTCCACTTT.

This clone occurred a few times. The V and J genes are TRBV2 and TRBJ2-5; 9 nucleotides line up with TRBD2. This CDR3 has 14 residues. V lost 8 bases to trimming and J lost 2 bases; unmatched junction nucleotides: 6. Germline CDR1 is SNHLY and CDR2 is FYNNEI. The CDR3 nucleotides are TGTGCCAGCGGATACGCGGGGGGGCAAGAGACCCAGTACTTC. Its translation: CASGYAGGQETQYF. Combining the CDR3 with reference TRBV2 and TRBJ2-5 gives the whole variable domain EPEVTQTPSHQVTQMGQEVILRCVPISNHLYFYWYRQILGQKVEFLVSFYNNEISEKSEIFDDQFSVERPDGSNFTLKIRSTKLEDSAMYFCASGYAGGQETQYFGPGTRLLVL.

This clone came up a few times. The V gene is TRBV2, the J gene TRBJ2-7; 7 bases match TRBD2. CDR1 is SNHLY and CDR2 is FYNNEI in the germline V gene. The ends lost 5 bases at V and 7 bases at J; junction bases unmatched: 8. The CDR3 is made up of 13 amino acids. The DNA for the CDR3 is TGTGCCAGCAGTTTTCTTCCGGGGGGAGAGCAGTACTTC. Its translation: CASSFLPGGEQYF.

This clone was observed a handful of times. The chain joins TRBV27 to TRBJ2-2, with 9 bases identical to TRBD1. CDR1 is MNHEY, CDR2 SMNVEV, per germline (reference sequence). The ends lost 2 bases at V and 5 bases at J; junction bases unmatched: 6. The CDR3 spans 16 residues. CDR3 sequence (DNA): TGTGCCAGCAGTTTAATTACAGGGGGCAGTACCGGGGAGCTGTTTTTT. It codes for CASSLITGGSTGELFF.

The sample holds one count of this clone. At one boundary the junction diverges from the germline segment, which might be a read error. This chain links TRBV4-1 with TRBJ2-3; no firm D call. From germline, CDR1 is MGHRA and CDR2 YSYEKL. The CDR3 loop spans 13 amino acids. The CDR3 here is CASSQDVGDTQYF. CDR3 in DNA: TGTGCCAGCAGCCAAGATGTGGGGGATACGCAGTATTTT.

The chain combines TRBV30 with TRBJ2-5; D is tentatively TRBD1 or TRBD2 (6 bases each). Trimming removed 3 bases from V and 5 bases from J, with 19 bases in between. Germline values: CDR1 GTSNPN, CDR2 SVGIG (reference sequence). The CDR3 extends over 15 amino acids. In DNA, the CDR3 is TGTGCCTGGAGCGTTCCCTACGGGGGCAAGGAGACCCAGTACTTC. It yields the protein CAWSVPYGGKETQYF. Full variable domain (outside the CDR3, taken from reference TRBV30 and TRBJ2-5): SQTIHQWPATLVQPVGSPLSLECTVEGTSNPNLYWYRQAAGRGLQLLFYSVGIGQISSEVPQNLSASRPQDRQFILSSKKLLLSDSGFYLCAWSVPYGGKETQYFGPGTRLLVL.

About this clone: One junction end disagrees with the germline gene, perhaps due to a read error. The genes are TRBV5-6 and TRBJ1-2; possibly TRBD1 for D (6 bases). The CDR3 covers 13 residues. Germline V gene lookup returns CDR1 SGHDT and CDR2 YYEEEE. CDR3 loop: CASRGTSKYGYTF. CDR3 nucleotide sequence: TGTGCCAGCCGGGGGACATCTAAATATGGCTACACCTTC.

V is TRBV7-2 and J is TRBJ1-5, with TRBD1 matching 10 bases. The germline V gene encodes CDR1 SGHTA and CDR2 FQGNSA. The CDR3 runs 16 residues. V gave up 6 bases and J gave up 6 bases; unmatched junction bases: 11. CDR3 sequence reads: CASSLNRDRGTQPQHF. The CDR3 DNA sequence: TGTGCCAGCAGTCTTAACCGGGACAGGGGAACTCAGCCCCAGCATTTT.

The rearrangement uses TRBV11-3 and TRBJ2-5; no clear D. Germline loops: CDR1 SGHNT, CDR2 YENEEA. The V and J ends lost 5 bases and 1 base respectively, with 14 bases between them. CDR3 length: 15 residues. The CDR3 loop reads CASSRSAETQETQYF. The DNA for the CDR3 is TGTGCCAGCAGCCGATCGGCGGAGACCCAAGAGACCCAGTACTTC.

V gene TRBV5-1 combines with J gene TRBJ2-5, with TRBD1 matching over 8 bases. This CDR3 contains 16 residues. Germline values: CDR1 SGHRS, CDR2 YFSETQ. Losses at the gene ends were 4 bases for V and 0 bases for J; bases not matched to a gene: 8. CDR3 nucleotides: TGCGCCAGCAGCGGGGGCACAGGGGGGTACCAAGAGACCCAGTACTTC. Translating it yields CASSGGTGGYQETQYF.

J is TRBJ1-2 and V is TRBV6-1, with TRBD1 identical over 8 bases. The V segment lost 5 bases and the J segment 0 bases; nucleotides outside the gene matches: 2. Germline lookup yields CDR1 MNHNS and CDR2 SASEGT. The CDR3 length is 14 residues. For the CDR3, the DNA is TGTGCCAGCAGTAGACAGGGGACTAACTATGGCTACACCTTC. Amino acid sequence: CASSRQGTNYGYTF.

The chain carries TRBV30 and TRBJ1-1; no definite D call. The CDR3 has 13 amino acids. V was pared by 1 base and J by 8 bases, with 14 bases between. Germline assignment: CDR1 GTSNPN and CDR2 SVGIG (reference sequence). This chain's CDR3 is CAWSAPPWAEAFF. The CDR3 DNA sequence: TGTGCCTGGAGTGCCCCCCCCTGGGCCGAAGCTTTCTTT.

J is TRBJ2-1 and V is TRBV7-8, with 15 bases lining up with TRBD2. The V segment lost 1 base and the J segment 10 bases; nucleotides outside the gene matches: 5. The germline V gene has CDR1 SGHVS and CDR2 FQNEAQ. CDR3 size: 16 residues. CDR3: CASSLVGLAGGWEQFF. The CDR3 DNA follows: TGTGCCAGCAGCTTAGTGGGACTAGCGGGGGGTTGGGAGCAGTTCTTC.

The rearrangement joins TRBV6-1 to TRBJ2-7; D might be TRBD1 (5 bases). Germline V gives CDR1 MNHNS, CDR2 SASEGT. This CDR3 contains 15 residues. Trimming took off 1 base at V and 0 bases at J, with 10 bases between the two ends. CDR3 residues: CASSEVQASSYEQYF. For the CDR3, the DNA is TGTGCCAGCAGTGAAGTACAGGCGAGCTCCTACGAGCAGTACTTC.

This clone was observed a handful of times. The V call is TRBV5-3, the J call TRBJ2-7; 8 bases are shared with TRBD1. TRBV5-3 is identified as an open reading frame with a role that is uncertain. CDR3 size: 13 residues. With V trimmed by 8 bases and J by 5 bases, 9 bases remained unmatched. CDR3 in DNA: TGTGCCAGCAGGCAGACAGGGGTGAACGAGCAGTACTTC. This translates into CASRQTGVNEQYF.

This chain connects TRBV5-6 to TRBJ2-1; 11 bases are a match to TRBD2. The germline V gene has CDR1 SGHDT and CDR2 YYEEEE. Losses at the gene ends were 4 bases for V and 9 bases for J; bases not matched to a gene: 12. The CDR3 contains 16 residues. The CDR3 spells CASSLQVLAGVGEQFF. CDR3 nucleotide sequence: TGTGCCAGCAGCCTCCAGGTACTAGCGGGGGTAGGTGAGCAGTTCTTC.

With regard to this clone: This same CDR3 is encoded by further DNA sequences in the sample. The rearrangement joins TRBV19 to TRBJ1-2; the match to TRBD1 covers 9 bases. The CDR3 runs to 13 residues. The germline CDR1 and CDR2 sequences are LNHDA and SQIVND (reference sequence). V dropped 8 bases and J dropped 5; count of bases not matched to a gene: 6. The CDR3 spells CASGDRDSYGYTF. CDR3 coding DNA: TGTGCCAGTGGGGACAGGGACTCATATGGCTACACCTTC.